The clone carrying this T cell receptor beta chain was detected many times. What it binds is not known. The germline V gene has CDR1 GTSNPN and CDR2 SVGIG (reference sequence). CDR3 length: 13 residues. Trimming stripped 6 bases from V and 5 bases from J, with 16 bases between. RNA transcripts provided the source from which TCR beta CDR3 regions were amplified. When the TCR CDR3 underwent first-round RT-PCR, the HTBI primer set was used. TCRdb redid the calling of the multiplex PCR reads with MiXCR, one entry per CDR3 protein. The data contain around 490,000 distinct CDR3 sequences, just under 20% of them singletons. The data are from a study of T cells in Graves' hyperthyroidism and ophthalmopathy. Looking at the study overall: The blood sample was taken at first diagnosis, before treatment began. Regarding the study as a whole: Clonotypes that were expanded in thyroid above 0.001 mostly appeared in blood too.

Duration under 3 months, a NOSPECS grade of at least 4, and a Clinical Activity Score of at least 3 characterized the ophthalmopathy patients. Used for diagnoses were clinical symptoms, serum thyroxine and TRAb, thyroid ultrasound and orbital computed tomography. This TCR was recovered from a man aged 40-49 years with Graves' ophthalmopathy. The source material was blood. The J gene is TRBJ2-5, the V gene TRBV30; possible D gene TRBD1, 5 bases. CDR3 in amino acids: CACYRNWAETQYF. In nucleotides, the CDR3 is TGTGCCTGCTACAGGAACTGGGCCGAGACCCAGTACTTC.